This is a list of T cell receptor beta chains from one sample in a study of Graves' ophthalmopathy and Graves' hyperthyroidism. TCRdb analysed the multiplex PCR reads with MiXCR anew, one entry per CDR3 protein. The table includes 620,000 or so distinct CDR3 sequences, 22% detected once. Material for sequencing was peripheral blood. These receptors all come from a woman aged 18-29 years with stable Graves' hyperthyroidism. Some clones in this sample may be carry-over from other donors' samples. The CDR3 runs from the conserved cysteine through the conserved F or W. Fields, in order: clone size, D gene, V gene, J gene, CDR3 protein, CDR3 DNA. The D gene is left open where the match is weak. A row's size may be missing; if present it is once, few, many or a size class.

clone_size: many
d_call: .
v_call: TRBV6-1
j_call: TRBJ1-6
cdr3_aa: CASSTGLLSPLHF
cdr3_nt: TGTGCCAGCAGTACAGGTTTACTTTCACCCCTCCACTTT

clone_size: .
d_call: TRBD2
v_call: TRBV18
j_call: TRBJ2-3
cdr3_aa: CASSPLAGRTDTQYF
cdr3_nt: TGTGCCAGCTCACCACTAGCGGGTCGCACAGATACGCAGTATTTT

clone_size: many
d_call: .
v_call: TRBV6-1
j_call: TRBJ1-5
cdr3_aa: CASSDDRQGSQPQHF
cdr3_nt: TGTGCCAGCAGTGACGACCGTCAGGGTTCTCAGCCCCAGCATTTT

clone_size: many
d_call: .
v_call: TRBV20-1
j_call: TRBJ1-5
cdr3_aa: CSASKGLGDQPQHF
cdr3_nt: TGCAGTGCTTCCAAGGGACTGGGGGATCAGCCCCAGCATTTT

clone_size: few
d_call: .
v_call: TRBV2
j_call: TRBJ1-2
cdr3_aa: CASSDGKYYGYTF
cdr3_nt: TGTGCCAGCAGTGATGGGAAGTACTATGGCTACACCTTC

clone_size: .
d_call: TRBD1
v_call: TRBV7-8
j_call: TRBJ1-5
cdr3_aa: CASRSDRVSNQPQHF
cdr3_nt: TGTGCCAGCAGAAGTGACAGGGTTAGCAATCAGCCCCAGCATTTT

clone_size: many
d_call: TRBD1
v_call: TRBV28
j_call: TRBJ1-2
cdr3_aa: CASSTTGRGDYGYTF
cdr3_nt: TGTGCCAGCAGTACGACAGGGAGGGGAGACTATGGCTACACCTTC

clone_size: many
d_call: .
v_call: TRBV6-5
j_call: TRBJ1-2
cdr3_aa: CASSYRRLDYGYTF
cdr3_nt: TGTGCCAGCAGTTACAGGCGGCTGGACTATGGCTACACCTTC

clone_size: many
d_call: .
v_call: TRBV5-1
j_call: TRBJ1-1
cdr3_aa: CASSVTTSNTEAFF
cdr3_nt: TGCGCCAGCAGCGTCACCACATCGAACACTGAAGCTTTCTTT

clone_size: many
d_call: .
v_call: TRBV6-1
j_call: TRBJ1-2
cdr3_aa: CASRTPPGDPYGHTF
cdr3_nt: TGTGCCAGCCGTACCCCCCCAGGGGATCCCTATGGCCACACCTTC

clone_size: .
d_call: .
v_call: TRBV11-2
j_call: TRBJ2-5
cdr3_aa: CASSPLRLAGETQYF
cdr3_nt: TGTGCCAGCAGCCCCTTACGGTTGGCGGGCGAGACCCAGTACTTC

clone_size: many
d_call: TRBD2
v_call: TRBV28
j_call: TRBJ2-7
cdr3_aa: CASRRLAGGTYEQYF
cdr3_nt: TGTGCCAGCAGGAGACTAGCGGGAGGTACCTACGAGCAGTACTTC

clone_size: many
d_call: TRBD1
v_call: TRBV10-3
j_call: TRBJ2-5
cdr3_aa: CAISDRTDRGRETQYF
cdr3_nt: TGTGCCATCAGCGACCGAACCGACAGGGGAAGAGAGACCCAGTACTTC

clone_size: many
d_call: .
v_call: TRBV5-1
j_call: TRBJ1-2
cdr3_aa: CASSLPGSVGSAF
cdr3_nt: TGCGCCAGCAGCTTGCCCGGTAGTGTGGGGTCCGCCTTC

clone_size: many
d_call: .
v_call: TRBV7-3
j_call: TRBJ2-2
cdr3_aa: CASSSQGNGELFF
cdr3_nt: TGTGCCAGCAGCTCACAGGGTAACGGGGAGCTGTTTTTT

clone_size: few
d_call: TRBD1
v_call: TRBV27
j_call: TRBJ2-7
cdr3_aa: CASSFSTGGIYEQYF
cdr3_nt: TGTGCCAGCAGTTTTTCGACAGGGGGAATATACGAGCAGTACTTC

clone_size: many
d_call: .
v_call: TRBV5-1
j_call: TRBJ2-7
cdr3_aa: CASSLRGEGYEQYF
cdr3_nt: TGCGCCAGCAGCCTCCGGGGTGAAGGTTACGAGCAGTACTTC